The 6 T cell receptor beta chains listed next were all sequenced from one sample in a study of siplizumab effects on memory and regulatory T cells. Sequencing was performed with immunoSEQ multiplex PCR; in TCRdb, only in-frame clones are kept and a portion is missing. The sample lists some 120,000 clones, 90% to 95% occurring once. The source material was non-Treg CD4+ T cells sorted from blood. The receptor set was obtained from a human donor in good health.

The genes are TRBV6-5 and TRBJ1-1, with TRBD1 matching 8 bases. The V gene's germline CDR1 is MNHEY and CDR2 SVGAGI. The CDR3 is 15 amino acids. J was trimmed by 0 bases and V by 9 bases; bases with no gene match: 9. The CDR3 nucleotides are TGTGCCAGTTATATCGACAGGGGTGTGAACACTGAAGCTTTCTTT. Protein product: CASYIDRGVNTEAFF.

This clone was detected only once. V and J are TRBV11-2 and TRBJ2-1; D not certain. Trimming stripped 5 bases from V and 9 bases from J, with 11 bases between. The CDR3 length is 12 residues. Germline CDR1 SGHAT, CDR2 FQNNGV. CDR3 amino acids: CASSTSGPEQFF. CDR3 in DNA: TGTGCCAGCAGCACAAGTGGACCTGAGCAGTTCTTC.

V gene TRBV13 combines with J gene TRBJ2-2; the match to TRBD2 covers 7 bases. This CDR3 is built from 16 residues. CDR1 PRHDT and CDR2 FYEKMQ come from the germline V gene (reference sequence). V shed 6 bases, J shed 4 bases, and the junction held 11 bases outside the gene matches. The CDR3 coding sequence is TGTGCCAGCAGTCCCCCCGGGGGGATGGGCACCGGGGAGCTGTTTTTT. Translated, it gives CASSPPGGMGTGELFF.

The V gene is TRBV6-7, the J gene TRBJ2-7; 10 nucleotides match TRBD1. TRBV6-7 is treated as an ORF (open reading frame) with a function not yet certain. J lost 4 bases, V lost 10 bases, and 7 bases had no gene match. CDR3 length: 13 amino acids. The CDR3 DNA reads as TGTGCCACCCCCCCGGGACAGGGGTACGAGCAGTACTTC. Translation gives CATPPGQGYEQYF.

This clone appeared once. The chain joins TRBV10-3 to TRBJ1-1; D is perhaps TRBD1 (5 bases). Per the germline V gene, CDR1 is ENHRY and CDR2 is SYGVKD. Trimming stripped 3 bases from V and 4 bases from J, with 12 bases between. The CDR3 covers 14 residues. CDR3 in DNA: TGTGCCATCAGTGACTACCCGGGGGGCACTGAAGCTTTCTTT. Translating gives CAISDYPGGTEAFF.

V gene TRBV18 combines with J gene TRBJ1-1, with D hard to call. Looked up from germline, CDR1 is KGHSH and CDR2 is LQKENI. The CDR3 length is 13 residues. V dropped 3 bases and J dropped 7 bases, with 12 bases sitting between them. The CDR3 loop reads CASSPGILNEAFF. In nucleotides, the CDR3 is TGTGCCAGCTCACCGGGAATCCTAAATGAAGCTTTCTTT.